This TCR beta chain was profiled in a study of shared clonotypes between healthy human individuals. Measured with immunoSEQ multiplex PCR; TCRdb has only the in-frame clones, and not every one. Of 800,000 or so clones listed, around 96% were seen once; the top ten hold approximately 0.2%. Naive CD8 isolation took CD45RO-negative cells positively selected for CCR7 and excluded terminally differentiated effector memory CD45RA+ cells. The specimen sequenced was naive CD8+ T cells sorted from blood. The receptor was derived from a man younger than 40 in good health.

For the CDR3, the DNA is TGTGCCAGCGGCGATCGTGTATATGGCTACACCTTC. Translation gives CASGDRVYGYTF. The J gene is TRBJ1-2, the V gene TRBV2, with no clear D. V was clipped by 8 bases and J by 5 bases, with 12 bases between them. This CDR3 comprises 12 residues. Germline V gene lookup returns CDR1 SNHLY and CDR2 FYNNEI.